The 18 T cell receptor beta chains reported below all come from one sample, sequenced in a study of neurological immune-mediated disorders. Using its own MiXCR run on the 5' RACE reads, TCRdb lists one record per CDR3 protein. This table has 40,000 to 55,000 distinct CDR3 sequences, over 4.5% appearing once. The sample taken for sequencing was CD4+ T cells from blood. The source of these receptors is a woman aged 18-29 years with multiple sclerosis.

This clonotype appeared many times. This rearrangement joins TRBV20-1 to TRBJ2-7; 8 bases are a match to TRBD1. CDR1 is DFQATT, CDR2 SNEGSKA, per germline (reference sequence). This CDR3 contains 16 residues. With 5 bases clipped from V and 1 base from J, the junction kept 13 bases outside the gene matches. CDR3 DNA: TGCAGTGCTCCCCCTGGACAGGGAAAGGTGTCCTACGAGCAGTACGTC. Translation gives CSAPPGQGKVSYEQYV.

There are many counts of this clonotype. V gene TRBV5-1 combines with J gene TRBJ1-1; D ambiguous. Germline-derived CDR1 and CDR2 are SGHRS and YFSETQ. The length of the CDR3 is 13 residues. Trimming took off 1 base at V and 1 base at J, with 5 bases between the two ends. CDR3 in amino acids: CASSLQENTEAFF. The CDR3 nucleotides are TGCGCCAGCAGCTTGCAGGAGAACACTGAAGCTTTCTTT.

This clonotype showed up many times. The chain combines TRBV11-2 with TRBJ1-1, with 9 bases that match TRBD1. The CDR3 is 13 amino acids. Germline CDR1 SGHAT, CDR2 FQNNGV. Unmatched junction bases numbered 4, after V lost 5 bases and J lost 6 bases. The CDR3 here is CASSGTGMPEAFF. The CDR3 nucleotides are TGTGCCAGCAGCGGGACAGGGATGCCTGAAGCTTTCTTT.

This clonotype came up a few times. CDR3 coding DNA: TGTGCCAGCAGCCGTACAGCGGGGGCCTACGAGCAGTACTTC. Translating gives CASSRTAGAYEQYF. The chain carries TRBV3-1 and TRBJ2-7; 8 bases fit TRBD2. The CDR3 runs 14 residues. From germline, CDR1 is LGHDT and CDR2 YNNKEL (reference sequence). Trimming removed 4 bases from V and 2 bases from J; junction bases left unmatched: 4.

The chain links TRBV20-1 to TRBJ2-5; D not certain. The V gene lost 1 base and the J gene lost 2 bases, with 11 bases spanning the gap. This CDR3 contains 14 residues. Per germline, CDR1 DFQATT and CDR2 SNEGSKA (reference sequence). The CDR3 coding sequence is TGCAGTGCTAGAGTCGGGCAGCCTCAAGAGACCCAGTACTTC. This encodes CSARVGQPQETQYF.

The table lists this clonotype with many counts. CDR3 region: CASSTGTGGSGYTF. The CDR3 DNA is TGTGCCAGCAGTACCGGGACAGGGGGTTCTGGCTACACCTTC. This sequence joins TRBV12-3 or TRBV12-4 and TRBJ1-2; TRBD1 matches 11 bases. Germline trimming cut 5 bases from V and 7 bases from J; bases unmatched to any gene: 6. The CDR3 runs 14 residues.

The CDR3 DNA reads TGCGCCAGCAGCCAAGACAGGGGCTTGTGGGCTTTCTTT. This codes for CASSQDRGLWAFF. The V call is TRBV4-1, the J call TRBJ1-1; the D gene is possibly TRBD1 (6 bases). The V end was cut by 0 bases, the J end by 11 bases, with 13 bases between. This CDR3 is built from 13 residues. CDR1 is MGHRA and CDR2 is YSYEKL in the germline V gene.

In its sample, this clonotype was seen many times. J is TRBJ2-5 and V is TRBV20-1; unclear D gene. CDR1 is DFQATT and CDR2 is SNEGSKA in the germline V gene (reference sequence). The CDR3 runs to 14 residues. V lost 5 bases and J lost 2, with 15 bases in between. CDR3 nucleotide sequence: TGCAGTGCTGGCGTTCTGCCAGCTCAAGAGACCCAGTACTTC. It yields the protein CSAGVLPAQETQYF.

This clonotype was observed a few times. This sequence joins TRBV7-8 and TRBJ2-3; D may be TRBD1 (6 bases). The CDR3 contains 16 residues. CDR1 SGHVS and CDR2 FQNEAQ come from the germline V gene. V was trimmed by 5 bases and J by 3 bases, leaving 18 bases between them. CDR3 region: CASSPLHDRNTDTQYF. In DNA form, the CDR3 reads TGTGCCAGCAGCCCCCTTCACGACAGGAATACAGATACGCAGTATTTT.

The table lists this clonotype with a few counts. The V and J genes are TRBV4-3 and TRBJ2-5; D remains unclear. CDR3 length equals 13 residues. Trimming left V 1 base short and J 2 bases short, with 5 bases between. Germline assignment: CDR1 LGHNA and CDR2 YSLEER. CDR3 DNA: TGCGCCAGCAGCCAAGGACTGCAAGAGACCCAGTACTTC. It translates to CASSQGLQETQYF.

This clonotype occurred many times. The genes are TRBV5-1 and TRBJ1-6; no definite D call. Germline values: CDR1 SGHRS, CDR2 YFSETQ. The CDR3 is made up of 17 amino acids. V lost 0 bases and J 7 bases, leaving 17 bases between the germline ends. The CDR3 sequence: CASSLGGEGGRNSPLHF. In DNA, the CDR3 is TGCGCCAGCAGCTTGGGCGGTGAGGGAGGGCGGAATTCACCCCTCCACTTT.

This clonotype was recorded many times. The V call is TRBV12-3 or TRBV12-4, the J call TRBJ2-5; maybe TRBD1 (6 bases). Trimming took 6 bases from V and 5 from J, leaving 13 bases between them. This CDR3 comprises 13 residues. The CDR3 DNA sequence: TGTGCCAGCAGGTACGGGACAATCGAGACCCAGTACTTC. It specifies CASRYGTIETQYF.

CDR3 protein: CASRPQGGTADTQYF. Written as DNA, the CDR3 is TGCGCCAGCAGGCCCCAGGGCGGTACCGCAGATACGCAGTATTTT. The chain carries TRBV4-1 and TRBJ2-3, with D possibly being TRBD1 (5 bases). Trimming left V 6 bases short and J 4 bases short, with 17 bases between. There are 15 residues in the CDR3. Germline CDR1 MGHRA, CDR2 YSYEKL.

This clonotype was seen many times. V and J are TRBV6-5 and TRBJ1-5; 8 positions agree with TRBD1. The V gene's germline CDR1 is MNHEY and CDR2 SVGAGI. V dropped 6 bases and J dropped 7; count of bases not matched to a gene: 8. The CDR3 contains 14 residues. DNA of the CDR3: TGTGCCAGCAGAGGAGGACAGGGTCTCCAGCCCCAGCATTTT. This codes for CASRGGQGLQPQHF.

This clonotype was observed at least ten times. V gene TRBV3-1 combines with J gene TRBJ2-1; TRBD2 might be the D (6 bases). The length of the CDR3 is 15 residues. CDR1 and CDR2 from the germline V gene are LGHDT and YNNKEL (reference sequence). The ends were cut back, 4 bases at V and 4 bases at J, with 14 bases in the middle. Here the CDR3 DNA reads TGTGCCAGCAGCCCCATGGGGGGTACGTACAATGAGCAGTTCTTC. It is translated as CASSPMGGTYNEQFF.

At least ten counts were recorded for this clonotype. The V call is TRBV7-3, the J call TRBJ2-2, with 9 positions matching TRBD1. This CDR3 has 16 residues. After removal of 5 bases from V and 5 bases from J, the junction contained 9 bases not matched to a gene. CDR1 is SGHTA and CDR2 is FQGTGA in the germline V gene. CDR3 sequence: CASSASGQGRTGELFF. CDR3 nucleotides: TGTGCCAGCAGCGCCTCTGGACAGGGGAGGACCGGGGAGCTGTTTTTT.

V is TRBV18 and J is TRBJ2-4, with 14 bases fitting TRBD2. Germline loops: CDR1 KGHSH, CDR2 LQKENI. Trimming took 3 bases from V and 1 from J; bases not matched to a gene: 11. The CDR3 has 20 amino acids. CDR3 in DNA: TGTGCCAGCTCACCCTACCCCGGGACTAGCGGGAGAGGGGCCAAAAACATTCAGTACTTC. Residues: CASSPYPGTSGRGAKNIQYF.

This clonotype has a count of ten or more. The rearrangement links TRBV9 to TRBJ1-1, with D possibly TRBD1 on 5 matching bases. The CDR3 consists of 16 residues. Germline assignment: CDR1 SGDLS and CDR2 YYNGEE. V dropped 7 bases and J dropped 0 bases, with 19 bases sitting between them. Here the CDR3 DNA reads TGTGCCAGCGGGCAGGGTGGGCCGATACTGAACACTGAAGCTTTCTTT. It yields the protein CASGQGGPILNTEAFF.